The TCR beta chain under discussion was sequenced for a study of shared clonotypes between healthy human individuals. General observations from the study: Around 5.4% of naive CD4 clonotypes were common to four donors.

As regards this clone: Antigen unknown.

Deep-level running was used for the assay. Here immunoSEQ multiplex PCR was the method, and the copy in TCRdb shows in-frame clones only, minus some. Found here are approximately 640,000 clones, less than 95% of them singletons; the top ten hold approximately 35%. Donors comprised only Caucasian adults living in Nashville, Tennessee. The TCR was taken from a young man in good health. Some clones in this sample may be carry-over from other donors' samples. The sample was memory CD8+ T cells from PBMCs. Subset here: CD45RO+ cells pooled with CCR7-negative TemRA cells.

This CDR3 is CASSQGTASYEQYF. In nucleotides, the CDR3 is TGCGCCAGCAGCCAAGGGACAGCCTCCTACGAGCAGTACTTC. The gene calls are TRBV4-1 and TRBJ2-7, with D tentatively TRBD1 (6 bases). This CDR3 spans 14 amino acids. Trimming stripped 1 base from V and 0 bases from J, with 7 bases between. CDR1 is MGHRA, CDR2 YSYEKL, per germline.